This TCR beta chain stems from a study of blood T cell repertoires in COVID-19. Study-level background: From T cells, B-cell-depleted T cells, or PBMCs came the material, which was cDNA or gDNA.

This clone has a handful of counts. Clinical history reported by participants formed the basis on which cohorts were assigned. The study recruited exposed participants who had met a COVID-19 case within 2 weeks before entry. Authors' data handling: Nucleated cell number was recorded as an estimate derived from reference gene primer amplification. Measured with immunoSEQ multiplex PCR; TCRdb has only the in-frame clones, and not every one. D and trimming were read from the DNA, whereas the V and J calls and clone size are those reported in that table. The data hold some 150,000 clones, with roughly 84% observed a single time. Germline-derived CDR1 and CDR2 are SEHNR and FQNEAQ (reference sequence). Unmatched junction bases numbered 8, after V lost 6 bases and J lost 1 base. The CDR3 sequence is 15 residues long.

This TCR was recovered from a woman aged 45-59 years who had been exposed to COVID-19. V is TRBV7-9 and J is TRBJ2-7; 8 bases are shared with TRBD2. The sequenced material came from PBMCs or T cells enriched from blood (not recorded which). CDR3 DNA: TGTGCCAGCAGAAACGGGGGGGACCATTCCTACGAGCAGTACTTC. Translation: CASRNGGDHSYEQYF.